These T cell receptor beta chains were read from a single sample in a study of CD8 T cells in ankylosing spondylitis. TCRdb analysed the 5' RACE reads with MiXCR anew, one entry per CDR3 protein. The data contain some 39,000 distinct CDR3 sequences, about 10% of them singletons. Sequenced material: synovial fluid, either unsorted or a sorted T cell fraction (not recorded which). Source of these receptors: a male donor with ankylosing spondylitis. The conserved cysteine and the conserved F or W are not part of the CDR3 here. The order of the fields is V gene, clone size, CDR3 protein. Clone sizes are given selectively: once, few, many, or a class where the clone is expanded.

>TRBV9|-
ASSNSPGDTQY
>TRBV20-1|medium-sized
SASGPRVEQY
>TRBV30|-
AWMGQGGNEQF
>TRBV9|-
ASSVGQDNQPQH
>TRBV5-8|-
ASTVTRNEQF
>TRBV15|few
ATSRGAGLYGYT
>TRBV7-2|few
ASSLLPEGSPLH
>TRBV29-1|many
SVELAGGPDNEQF
>TRBV19|-
ASSIQGIPDGYT
>TRBV12-3/TRBV12-4|few
ASSWSYGSPRTDTQY
>TRBV7-9|-
AIGGGVDTGELF
>TRBV20-1|many
SARTGAQERGETQY
>TRBV27|few
ASSLYITDTQY
>TRBV5-6|many
ASSLGSGDPRYEQY
>TRBV12-3/TRBV12-4|-
ASRVTGGFTEAF
>TRBV6-1|-
ASRRPGATDTQY
>TRBV5-1|many
ASSPWGADTEAF
>TRBV4-2|few
ASSQGAGTTETQY
>TRBV7-2|many
ASSLRGPYKKY
>TRBV9|many
ASSVYDNEQF
>TRBV6-4|-
ASSGGQGPYEQY
>TRBV7-9|few
ASSVGAPARGEQY
>TRBV28|few
ASRGPTSGRADEQF
>TRBV19|many
ASRPRGTSGSSPKQF
>TRBV20-1|few
SARAGTGGHIATNEKLF
>TRBV7-9|many
ASSPPFLDEQY
>TRBV7-8|few
ASSWGHYSNQPQH
>TRBV29-1|-
SVDGSSYEQF
>TRBV4-1|-
ASSHGTGGFNQPRH
>TRBV24-1|-
ATRGLDTDTQY